The rows below give T cell receptor beta chains drawn from one sample of a study of shared clonotypes between healthy human individuals. Sequencing was performed with immunoSEQ multiplex PCR; in TCRdb, only in-frame clones are kept and a portion is missing. Of fewer than 1.8 million clones in the sample, less than 99% are singletons; the top ten hold about 0.4%. Sequenced input: naive CD4+ T cells sorted from blood. The origin of the receptors is a man aged 25 to 40 in good health. Both conserved end residues are part of each CDR3. A D gene is named only where the DNA matches it firmly. Some rows have no size entry. The others give once, few or many, or a class for an expanded clone.

>NA|TRBV7-8|TRBJ2-7|TRBD2
CASSLAATSGRGVYEQYF
TGTGCCAGCAGCTTAGCGGCGACTAGCGGGAGGGGGGTCTACGAGCAGTACTTC
>NA|TRBV7-2|TRBJ1-1|NA
CASSLGQIHTEAFF
TGTGCCAGCAGCTTAGGACAGATTCACACTGAAGCTTTCTTT
>NA|TRBV2|TRBJ1-2|TRBD1
CASIPGTAYGYTF
TGTGCCAGCATCCCCGGGACAGCTTATGGCTACACCTTC
>NA|TRBV5-1|TRBJ2-7|TRBD2
CASSFLGRGSTYEQYF
TGCGCCAGCAGCTTCCTTGGGCGGGGGTCGACCTACGAGCAGTACTTC
>NA|TRBV10-2|TRBJ2-1|TRBD2
CASSKRKRDVLNEQFF
TGCGCCAGCAGTAAAAGAAAGCGGGACGTTTTAAATGAGCAGTTCTTC
>NA|TRBV13|TRBJ2-7|TRBD2
CASSSAGGGNEQYF
TGTGCCAGCAGTTCAGCGGGAGGAGGAAACGAGCAGTACTTC
>NA|TRBV19|TRBJ1-5|NA
CASSIAGPINQPQHF
TGTGCCAGTAGTATAGCTGGTCCAATCAATCAGCCCCAGCATTTT
>NA|TRBV5-1|TRBJ1-4|NA
CASSLGNVGSNEKLFF
TGCGCCAGCAGCTTGGGTAACGTGGGCTCTAATGAAAAACTGTTTTTT
>NA|TRBV5-4|TRBJ1-2|NA
CASSLGGGVDYGYTF
TGTGCCAGCAGCTTGGGCGGGGGCGTGGACTATGGCTACACCTTC
>NA|TRBV5-1|TRBJ2-5|NA
CASSQMAGEWETQYF
TGCGCCAGCAGCCAAATGGCAGGGGAGTGGGAGACCCAGTACTTC
>NA|TRBV5-1|TRBJ1-2|TRBD1
CASSLVPGTEIYGYTF
TGCGCCAGCAGCTTAGTCCCAGGGACAGAAATCTATGGCTACACCTTC
>NA|TRBV5-5|TRBJ2-2|NA
CASSSSGELFF
TGTGCCAGCAGCTCGAGCGGGGAGCTGTTTTTT
>NA|TRBV7-6|TRBJ1-5|NA
CASSLAAGDGGQHF
TGTGCCAGCAGCTTAGCCGCTGGCGACGGGGGCCAGCATTTT
>NA|TRBV6-5|TRBJ2-7|TRBD2
CASSHRGGVSYEQYF
TGTGCCAGCAGCCACCGGGGGGGAGTCTCCTACGAGCAGTACTTC
>NA|TRBV5-5|TRBJ2-3|NA
CASSSPIALSTDTQYF
TGTGCCAGCAGCAGTCCAATAGCGTTGAGCACAGATACGCAGTATTTT
>NA|TRBV7-7|TRBJ2-1|NA
CASSLAVGGRNEQFF
TGTGCTAGCAGCTTAGCGGTCGGAGGGAGGAATGAGCAGTTCTTC
>NA|TRBV5-5|TRBJ2-2|TRBD1
CASSFRDRDTGELFF
TGTGCCAGCAGCTTCCGGGACAGAGACACCGGGGAGCTGTTTTTT
>NA|TRBV5-6|TRBJ2-7|TRBD2
CASSPLTSGYEQYF
TGTGCCAGCAGCCCCCTGACTAGCGGCTACGAGCAGTACTTC
>NA|TRBV2|TRBJ2-7|NA
CASSEQSTGYEQYF
TGTGCCAGCAGTGAACAATCTACTGGCTACGAGCAGTACTTC
>NA|TRBV20-1|TRBJ2-5|NA
CSARGGGTQYF
TGCAGTGCTAGAGGTGGGGGGACCCAGTACTTC
>NA|TRBV18|TRBJ2-3|TRBD1
CASSPGTGETDTQYF
TGTGCCAGCTCACCGGGGACAGGGGAGACAGATACGCAGTATTTT
>NA|TRBV7-9|TRBJ2-7|NA
CASSLAQGKRIYEQYF
TGTGCCAGCAGCTTAGCGCAGGGCAAAAGGATATACGAGCAGTACTTC
>NA|TRBV29-1|TRBJ2-6|NA
CSVLGGAGANVLTF
TGCAGCGTCTTAGGGGGGGCTGGGGCCAACGTCCTGACTTTC
>NA|TRBV6-5|TRBJ1-5|NA
CASSPPGANQPQHF
TGTGCCAGCAGTCCACCAGGGGCCAATCAGCCCCAGCATTTT
>NA|TRBV5-8|TRBJ2-7|TRBD1
CASSFGQVGYEQYF
TGTGCCAGCAGCTTCGGACAGGTGGGATACGAGCAGTACTTC
>NA|TRBV7-8|TRBJ2-3|TRBD2
CASSFPASGRNTQYF
TGTGCCAGCAGCTTCCCAGCTAGCGGGAGAAATACGCAGTATTTT
>once|TRBV7-6|TRBJ2-7|NA
CASSVAGSSGYEQYF
TGTGCCAGCAGCGTCGCCGGGTCTTCCGGCTACGAGCAGTACTTC
>NA|TRBV2|TRBJ1-5|TRBD1
CASSEEGTGNQPQHF
TGTGCCAGCAGTGAAGAGGGGACAGGCAATCAGCCCCAGCATTTT
>NA|TRBV28|TRBJ1-5|NA
CASTPAGYNQPQHF
TGTGCCAGCACTCCCGCAGGGTACAATCAGCCCCAGCATTTT
>once|TRBV2|TRBJ2-5|NA
CASRDRTETQYF
TGTGCCAGCAGGGACCGTACAGAGACCCAGTACTTC
>once|TRBV6-1|TRBJ2-3|TRBD1
CASRRTGASTDTQYF
TGTGCCAGCAGGCGGACAGGGGCTAGCACAGATACGCAGTATTTT
>NA|TRBV6-5|TRBJ2-5|NA
CASSYSGTLQETQYF
TGTGCCAGCAGTTACTCGGGCACCCTACAAGAGACCCAGTACTTC
>NA|TRBV4-3|TRBJ2-2|NA
CASSQVPSNTGELFF
TGCGCCAGCAGCCAAGTTCCCTCGAACACCGGGGAGCTGTTTTTT
>NA|TRBV28|TRBJ1-2|NA
CASSRGGVPVWDDGYTF
TGTGCCAGCAGTCGGGGAGGGGTTCCCGTCTGGGATGATGGCTACACCTTC
>NA|TRBV18|TRBJ2-1|TRBD2
CASSPTGLAGGNEQFF
TGTGCCAGCTCACCCACCGGACTAGCGGGAGGGAATGAGCAGTTCTTC
>NA|TRBV7-2|TRBJ1-5|TRBD1
CASSLTGEQSQPQHF
TGTGCCAGCAGCTTAACAGGGGAGCAGTCTCAGCCCCAGCATTTT
>NA|TRBV5-1|TRBJ1-2|TRBD1
CASTSIPGGDGYTF
TGCGCCAGCACCTCGATTCCAGGGGGTGATGGCTACACCTTC
>NA|TRBV23-1|TRBJ2-7|NA
CASSPVQFSYEQYF
TGCGCCAGCAGTCCGGTGCAATTCTCCTACGAGCAGTACTTC
>NA|TRBV28|TRBJ2-7|NA
CASSFPAGDYEQYF
TGTGCCAGCAGTTTCCCAGCAGGGGACTACGAGCAGTACTTC
>NA|TRBV18|TRBJ2-7|TRBD1
CASSPDRGSYEQYF
TGTGCCAGCTCACCAGACAGGGGGTCCTACGAGCAGTACTTC
>NA|TRBV9|TRBJ2-3|NA
CASSGGAPRTDTQYF
TGTGCCAGCAGCGGGGGGGCTCCTCGCACAGATACGCAGTATTTT
>once|TRBV4-2|TRBJ2-3|TRBD2
CASSSKAGGTDTQYF
TGTGCCAGCAGCTCAAAAGCGGGAGGCACAGATACGCAGTATTTT
>NA|TRBV11-3|TRBJ1-2|NA
CASSLVWEGGFDGYTF
TGTGCCAGCAGCTTAGTCTGGGAGGGGGGTTTCGATGGCTACACCTTC
>NA|TRBV18|TRBJ1-2|NA
CASRGGGYGYTF
TGTGCCAGCCGCGGGGGTGGATATGGCTACACCTTC
>NA|TRBV20-1|TRBJ2-2|NA
CSVGDTGELFF
TGCAGTGTGGGCGACACCGGGGAGCTGTTTTTT
>NA|TRBV15|TRBJ2-7|NA
CATSRSYGSYEQYF
TGTGCCACCAGCAGATCGTATGGCTCCTACGAGCAGTACTTC
>NA|TRBV10-3|TRBJ1-1|NA
CAISEPVSKNTEAFF
TGTGCCATCAGTGAGCCTGTGAGTAAGAACACTGAAGCTTTCTTT
>once|TRBV2|TRBJ2-7|NA
CASREGTSEAYEQYF
TGTGCCAGCAGGGAAGGGACAAGCGAGGCCTACGAGCAGTACTTC
>NA|TRBV6-1|TRBJ2-3|NA
CASTRSTSTDTQYF
TGTGCCAGCACGAGGTCCACTAGCACAGATACGCAGTATTTT
>once|TRBV5-4|TRBJ1-3|NA
CASSATGSRLVGNTIYF
TGTGCCAGCAGCGCCACAGGGTCCCGGCTGGTTGGAAACACCATATATTTT
>NA|TRBV7-9|TRBJ2-5|TRBD2
CASSLLAGGLRRETQYF
TGTGCCAGCAGCTTATTAGCGGGAGGGCTGAGGCGAGAGACCCAGTACTTC
>NA|TRBV5-1|TRBJ2-7|NA
CASSLRDVSYEQYF
TGCGCCAGCAGCCTTCGGGATGTCTCCTACGAGCAGTACTTC
>NA|TRBV2|TRBJ2-7|TRBD1
CASSDGTGPYEQYF
TGTGCCAGCAGTGATGGGACAGGGCCCTACGAGCAGTACTTC
>NA|TRBV10-3|TRBJ2-1|TRBD2
CAITQGLGNNEQFF
TGTGCCATCACTCAGGGACTAGGAAACAATGAGCAGTTCTTC
>NA|TRBV28|TRBJ1-2|NA
CASSLSSTGWGFYGYTF
TGTGCCAGCAGTTTGAGCTCAACAGGGTGGGGGTTTTATGGCTACACCTTC